Listed below are T cell receptor beta chains from one sample, sequenced in a study of blood T cell repertoires in COVID-19. The data were produced by immunoSEQ multiplex PCR, yet TCRdb's version contains in-frame clones alone and is incomplete. The sample holds 130,000 to 150,000 clones; roughly 80% are singletons and the top ten take approximately 8%. Material: peripheral blood. All receptors come from a man aged 45-65 years with active or convalescent COVID-19. Each CDR3 is given with its conserved first and last residue. D genes are given only for firm matches. Some rows mark clone size as missing; the rest say once, few, many or name a class of expanded clone.

abundance: .; v_gene: TRBV10-3; j_gene: TRBJ2-7; d_gene: .; CDR3aa: CAIRGLGGSYEQYF; CDR3nt: TGTGCCATCAGGGGGCTGGGGGGCTCCTACGAGCAGTACTTC
abundance: few; v_gene: TRBV5-1; j_gene: TRBJ1-5; d_gene: TRBD1; CDR3aa: CASSAGQAGRQPQHF; CDR3nt: TGCGCCAGCAGCGCGGGACAGGCAGGGCGTCAGCCCCAGCATTTT
abundance: many; v_gene: TRBV24-1; j_gene: TRBJ1-2; d_gene: .; CDR3aa: CATSDFSAGNYGYTF; CDR3nt: TGTGCCACCAGTGATTTTTCAGCGGGGAACTATGGCTACACCTTC
abundance: once; v_gene: TRBV5-6; j_gene: TRBJ2-3; d_gene: TRBD2; CDR3aa: CASSFGTSGTKDTQYF; CDR3nt: TGTGCCAGCAGCTTCGGGACTAGCGGGACCAAAGATACGCAGTATTTT
abundance: .; v_gene: TRBV11-2; j_gene: TRBJ2-7; d_gene: .; CDR3aa: CASSLGQGREQYF; CDR3nt: TGTGCCAGCAGCTTAGGTCAGGGGCGAGAGCAGTACTTC
abundance: .; v_gene: TRBV6-5; j_gene: TRBJ1-4; d_gene: .; CDR3aa: CASSYSQGTNEKLFF; CDR3nt: TGTGCCAGCAGTTACTCGCAGGGAACTAATGAAAAACTGTTTTTT
abundance: .; v_gene: TRBV19; j_gene: TRBJ2-7; d_gene: TRBD1; CDR3aa: CASSLGQGHEQYF; CDR3nt: TGTGCCAGTAGTTTGGGACAGGGCCACGAGCAGTACTTC
abundance: once; v_gene: TRBV9; j_gene: TRBJ2-5; d_gene: .; CDR3aa: CASSVAVQARQETQYF; CDR3nt: TGTGCCAGCAGCGTGGCCGTTCAGGCCCGCCAAGAGACCCAGTACTTC
abundance: .; v_gene: TRBV6-5; j_gene: TRBJ2-7; d_gene: TRBD1; CDR3aa: CASGQGFYEQYF; CDR3nt: TGTGCCAGCGGACAGGGTTTCTACGAGCAGTACTTC
abundance: .; v_gene: TRBV10-3; j_gene: TRBJ2-2; d_gene: .; CDR3aa: CAIGLSGELFF; CDR3nt: TGTGCCATCGGCCTCTCCGGGGAGCTGTTTTTT
abundance: .; v_gene: TRBV7-9; j_gene: TRBJ2-2; d_gene: TRBD2; CDR3aa: CASRKRTSGEVGELFF; CDR3nt: TGTGCCAGCAGAAAAAGGACTAGCGGGGAGGTCGGGGAGCTGTTTTTT
abundance: few; v_gene: TRBV28; j_gene: TRBJ1-2; d_gene: .; CDR3aa: CASSWAGANYGYTF; CDR3nt: TGTGCCAGCAGTTGGGCAGGGGCTAACTATGGCTACACCTTC
abundance: .; v_gene: TRBV6-2/TRBV6-3; j_gene: TRBJ1-1; d_gene: TRBD1; CDR3aa: CASSDRADTEAFF; CDR3nt: TGTGCCAGCAGTGACAGGGCGGACACTGAAGCTTTCTTT
abundance: .; v_gene: TRBV18; j_gene: TRBJ2-1; d_gene: TRBD2; CDR3aa: CASTTSGGMYNEQFF; CDR3nt: TGTGCCAGCACGACTAGCGGGGGGATGTACAATGAGCAGTTCTTC
abundance: .; v_gene: TRBV11-2; j_gene: TRBJ2-1; d_gene: .; CDR3aa: CASSFPSYNEQFF; CDR3nt: TGTGCCAGCAGCTTCCCCAGCTACAATGAGCAGTTCTTC
abundance: .; v_gene: TRBV10-3; j_gene: TRBJ2-3; d_gene: TRBD2; CDR3aa: CAISEAGDTDTQYF; CDR3nt: TGTGCCATCAGTGAGGCGGGAGACACAGATACGCAGTATTTT
abundance: .; v_gene: TRBV12-5; j_gene: TRBJ1-6; d_gene: .; CDR3aa: CASGLVRGNSPLHF; CDR3nt: TGTGCTAGTGGTTTGGTACGAGGTAATTCACCCCTCCACTTT
abundance: once; v_gene: TRBV5-1; j_gene: TRBJ1-4; d_gene: TRBD1; CDR3aa: CASSLVGQGATNEKLFF; CDR3nt: TGCGCCAGCAGCTTGGTGGGACAGGGGGCAACTAATGAAAAACTGTTTTTT
abundance: .; v_gene: TRBV19; j_gene: TRBJ1-2; d_gene: .; CDR3aa: CASSIWDTSNYGYTF; CDR3nt: TGTGCCAGTAGTATTTGGGACACCTCTAACTATGGCTACACCTTC
abundance: .; v_gene: TRBV7-2; j_gene: TRBJ2-7; d_gene: TRBD1; CDR3aa: CASSKQAETGERYEQYF; CDR3nt: TGTGCCAGCAGCAAACAGGCCGAAACAGGGGAGCGGTACGAGCAGTACTTC
abundance: .; v_gene: TRBV19; j_gene: TRBJ1-5; d_gene: TRBD1; CDR3aa: CAPGGGSHQPQHF; CDR3nt: TGTGCCCCAGGGGGCGGTAGCCATCAGCCCCAGCATTTT
abundance: few; v_gene: TRBV4-2; j_gene: TRBJ2-3; d_gene: .; CDR3aa: CASSQERRTTDTQYF; CDR3nt: TGTGCCAGCAGCCAAGAAAGACGGACAACGGATACGCAGTATTTT
abundance: .; v_gene: TRBV9; j_gene: TRBJ2-5; d_gene: TRBD2; CDR3aa: CASSVGDLAGQYF; CDR3nt: TGTGCCAGCAGCGTAGGGGATCTAGCGGGACAGTACTTC
abundance: .; v_gene: TRBV6-1; j_gene: TRBJ1-5; d_gene: TRBD1; CDR3aa: CASSASTGGGNQPQHF; CDR3nt: TGTGCCAGCAGTGCCAGTACAGGGGGCGGTAATCAGCCCCAGCATTTT
abundance: .; v_gene: TRBV29-1; j_gene: TRBJ2-2; d_gene: TRBD1; CDR3aa: CSARTGGSGGELFF; CDR3nt: TGCAGCGCGCGGACAGGGGGCAGTGGCGGGGAGCTGTTTTTT
abundance: .; v_gene: TRBV7-3; j_gene: TRBJ2-1; d_gene: TRBD2; CDR3aa: CASSLGGGLAGGNEQFF; CDR3nt: TGTGCCAGCAGCTTGGGCGGGGGACTAGCGGGAGGCAATGAGCAGTTCTTC
abundance: .; v_gene: TRBV2; j_gene: TRBJ1-5; d_gene: TRBD1; CDR3aa: CASSEDRERYQPQHF; CDR3nt: TGTGCCAGCAGCGAGGACAGGGAGAGGTATCAGCCCCAGCATTTT
abundance: .; v_gene: TRBV15; j_gene: TRBJ1-1; d_gene: TRBD1; CDR3aa: CATSRVGGQGAFF; CDR3nt: TGTGCCACCAGCAGAGTGGGTGGACAGGGGGCTTTCTTT
abundance: .; v_gene: TRBV30; j_gene: TRBJ2-2; d_gene: TRBD1; CDR3aa: CAWRRQGAYGELFF; CDR3nt: TGTGCCTGGAGGCGACAGGGGGCTTACGGGGAGCTGTTTTTT
abundance: .; v_gene: TRBV3-1/TRBV3-2; j_gene: TRBJ1-1; d_gene: .; CDR3aa: CASSQQGIVNTEAFF; CDR3nt: TGTGCCAGCAGCCAACAGGGTATAGTGAACACTGAAGCTTTCTTT
abundance: .; v_gene: TRBV21-1; j_gene: TRBJ2-1; d_gene: .; CDR3aa: CASSKNRTGEYPSYNEQFF; CDR3nt: TGTGCCAGCAGCAAAAACAGGACAGGGGAATACCCCTCTTACAATGAGCAGTTCTTC
abundance: .; v_gene: TRBV9; j_gene: TRBJ1-6; d_gene: TRBD1; CDR3aa: CASSGAGGFYNSPLHF; CDR3nt: TGTGCCAGCAGCGGGGCAGGGGGGTTCTATAATTCACCCCTCCACTTT
abundance: .; v_gene: TRBV3-1/TRBV3-2; j_gene: TRBJ2-5; d_gene: TRBD1; CDR3aa: CASSQSRQGAETQYF; CDR3nt: TGTGCCAGCAGCCAAAGCCGACAGGGGGCAGAGACCCAGTACTTC
abundance: .; v_gene: TRBV7-2; j_gene: TRBJ2-3; d_gene: TRBD2; CDR3aa: CASSLGGASGGLTDTQYF; CDR3nt: TGTGCCAGCAGCTTAGGCGGGGCTAGCGGGGGCCTTACAGATACGCAGTATTTT
abundance: .; v_gene: TRBV27; j_gene: TRBJ1-5; d_gene: .; CDR3aa: CASSLLGNQPQHF; CDR3nt: TGTGCCAGCAGTTTATTAGGCAATCAGCCCCAGCATTTT
abundance: .; v_gene: TRBV9; j_gene: TRBJ2-2; d_gene: TRBD2; CDR3aa: CASSVAGLAGGPSTGELFF; CDR3nt: TGTGCCAGCAGCGTAGCGGGACTAGCGGGAGGGCCGTCCACCGGGGAGCTGTTTTTT
abundance: .; v_gene: TRBV3-1/TRBV3-2; j_gene: TRBJ2-7; d_gene: .; CDR3aa: CASSLAATYEQYF; CDR3nt: TGTGCCAGCAGCCTAGCGGCGACCTACGAGCAGTACTTC
abundance: .; v_gene: TRBV3-1/TRBV3-2; j_gene: TRBJ2-2; d_gene: .; CDR3aa: CASSPTTLNTGELFF; CDR3nt: TGTGCCAGCAGCCCGACTACCTTGAACACCGGGGAGCTGTTTTTT
abundance: .; v_gene: TRBV5-6; j_gene: TRBJ1-6; d_gene: .; CDR3aa: CASSYRARVDSPLHF; CDR3nt: TGTGCCAGCAGCTACCGGGCGAGGGTCGATTCACCCCTCCACTTT
abundance: .; v_gene: TRBV9; j_gene: TRBJ1-4; d_gene: .; CDR3aa: CASSPEEPLPNEKLFF; CDR3nt: TGTGCCAGCAGCCCCGAGGAGCCATTACCCAATGAAAAACTGTTTTTT